The clone carrying this TCR beta chain turned up a few times. Germline-derived CDR1 and CDR2 are MNHEY and SMNVEV (reference sequence). Between the trimmed V and J ends, which lost 2 bases and 7 bases, there was a span of 12 bases. CDR3 size: 14 residues. Sequencing used immunoSEQ multiplex PCR; TCRdb keeps in-frame clones, though not all of them. Among tens of thousands of clones listed, around four fifths were seen once. This sample is drawn from a study of somatic mutations in cytotoxic T cells in rheumatoid arthritis. The sequence derives from an adult with rheumatoid arthritis. This chain joins TRBV27 and TRBJ1-3, with a tentative D call TRBD1 (5 bases). Sequencing was performed on CD8+ T cells sorted from blood. The CDR3 nucleotides are TGTGCCAGCAGTTTACGGGGCCTAGGGAACACCATATATTTT. Translation: CASSLRGLGNTIYF.